This T cell receptor beta chain originates from a study of identifying expanded T cells in peripheral blood (dated by TCRdb to between 2018 and 2020). Notes on the research overall: Technical replicates were generated by sequencing separate aliquots of the same genomic DNA pool, and four replicates were compared pairwise.

General study outcomes and caveats: The authors expected biological variance in healthy repertoires might increase further over much longer intervals such as months to years. The binomial model flagged 0.9 to 1.5 differentially abundant clones between technical replicates but around 15 over around two weeks and roughly 19 over four weeks. Across all healthy-donor time intervals, the beta-binomial model significantly cut both the number of clones called differentially abundant and the false-positive rate. In all healthy donors, the variance in clone template counts between samples taken approximately 15 days apart rose significantly as total template count increased.

During the collection period, no immune events, such as infections, were documented for the healthy donors. Healthy-donor blood repertoires served as a training cohort to calibrate time-dependent variance in a beta-binomial model of T-cell clone differential abundance. The training cohort comprised roughly ten healthy donors, 3 female and 7 male. Donor ages ranged from roughly 29 to 64 years, with an average of about 41 years. Whole blood from each healthy donor was obtained from a commercial supplier and was collected at three time points approximately 15 days apart. For immunosequencing, genomic DNA was extracted from unsorted whole blood. TCRbeta CDR3 regions were profiled with the immunoSEQ Assay using bias-controlled multiplex PCR amplification of genomic DNA. In the paper's pipeline: To quantify the absolute abundance of each unique TCRbeta CDR3 region, the sequences were collapsed and filtered. Differential abundance was tested with two models: a binomial (Fisher-equivalent) model and a beta-binomial model that adds time-dependent variance fitted from healthy donors. Clones with fewer than 5 combined templates were removed, and differential abundance was called for clones with a Benjamini-Hochberg FDR below 0.01. In the beta-binomial model, variance was expressed as a function of the total template count across the two samples, in the form v = (b*log(k)+a)^2. As stored in TCRdb, this immuneACCESS dataset retains in-frame rearrangements with V and J assigned. A fraction of the clones does not appear; measured against another copy, unresolved V genes explain less than half of the discrepancy, and the remainder lacks a known reason. The DNA was the basis for D and trimming; V, J and clone size are from that table. This sample holds around 94,000 clones; around 84% were observed only once. Around 4.3% of the sample is in the top ten clones.

Of note for this clone: Its target antigen remains unknown. No base-level quality is on record; no much larger clone is a single base apart.

The CDR3 runs 13 residues from the cysteine to the phenylalanine. Just CDR3 DNA is preserved here, 39 bases in frame from base 1. The germline ends are 20 bases apart after V is trimmed by 6 bases and J by 12 bases. Per the germline V gene, MNHEY is the CDR1 and SVGAGI is the CDR2. The sequenced sample consisted of blood. The sequence came from a person between 18 and 75 years old in good health. The chain is assembled from TRBV6-5 and TRBJ2-5; the D gene remains uncertain. The DNA sequence follows: TGTGCCAGCAGCCCAAACCCATCCGGTGGGGAGTACTTC. This sequence encodes CASSPNPSGGEYF.